A single sample gave rise to the 19 T cell receptor beta chains below, sequenced in a study of shared clonotypes between healthy human individuals (TCRdb year 2020). Library method: the immunoSEQ multiplex PCR assay. What TCRdb holds here is the immuneACCESS table cut down to in-frame rearrangements. Part of the clones is not present; checked against another copy, under half of the missing clones reflect an unresolved V gene, and the others are unexplained. Recorded for this sample are around 1.6 million clones; 95% to 99% of them occurred a single time. The ten top clones hold around 0.45% of the sample. What was sequenced was naive CD4+ T cells sorted from blood. In light of the paper, this sample's cell subset or site label describes: CD45RA+ positively selected. Receptors were obtained from a man aged 30-40 years in good health.

About this clone itself: The same CDR3 also results from other DNA sequences found in this sample. CDR3 amino acids: CASSLGLAGDYEQYF. The CDR3 nucleotides read TGCGCCAGCAGCTTGGGACTAGCGGGCGACTACGAGCAGTACTTC. The chain recombines TRBV5-1 with TRBJ2-7; 10 bases fit TRBD2. In germline, CDR1 is SGHRS, CDR2 YFSETQ. The CDR3 covers 15 residues. The V segment lost 0 bases and the J segment 3 bases; nucleotides outside the gene matches: 3. The full variable domain, its missing parts supplied by reference TRBV5-1 and TRBJ2-7, is KAGVTQTPRYLIKTRGQQVTLSCSPISGHRSVSWYQQTPGQGLQFLFEYFSETQRNKGNFPGRFSGRQFSNSRSEMNVSTLELGDSALYLCASSLGLAGDYEQYFGPGTRLTVT.

J is TRBJ2-5 and V is TRBV29-1, with D possibly being TRBD1 (5 bases). The V and J ends lost 6 bases and 0 bases respectively, with 11 bases between them. In germline, CDR1 is SQVTM, CDR2 ANQGSEA. This CDR3 is 13 amino acids long. The CDR3 protein is CSVKNRNQETQYF. CDR3 DNA: TGCAGCGTCAAGAACAGGAACCAAGAGACCCAGTACTTC.

The chain links TRBV5-4 to TRBJ2-2; D gene ambiguous. CDR3 length: 15 amino acids. V was shortened by 4 bases and J by 2 bases, with 12 bases between the two germline ends. From germline, CDR1 is SGHNT and CDR2 YYREEE (reference sequence). This CDR3 is CASSPPLENTGELFF. CDR3 DNA sequence: TGTGCCAGCAGCCCTCCCCTGGAAAACACCGGGGAGCTGTTTTTT.

The rearrangement links TRBV2 to TRBJ2-7, with D unresolved. V was cut by 2 bases and J by 3 bases, with 11 bases left in between. CDR3 length: 14 amino acids. Germline V lookup: CDR1 SNHLY, CDR2 FYNNEI. In DNA form, the CDR3 reads TGTGCCAGCAGTGAAACGATGGCAGGCTACGAGCAGTACTTC. This gives the protein CASSETMAGYEQYF.

The chain has TRBV25-1 and TRBJ2-5; D possibly corresponds to TRBD1 (6 bases). Trimming took 3 bases from V and 1 from J, leaving 12 bases between them. The CDR3 spans 15 residues. CDR1 and CDR2 from the germline V gene are MGHDK and SYGVNS. The CDR3 DNA follows: TGTGCCAGCAGTGACTTGACAGGAGGCCAAGAGACCCAGTACTTC. Its protein product is CASSDLTGGQETQYF.

This chain links TRBV7-9 with TRBJ2-5; TRBD2 agrees at 12 bases. Germline V CDR1 and CDR2: SEHNR, FQNEAQ (reference sequence). The CDR3 is 17 amino acids. V lost 1 base and J lost 12; bases outside the gene matches: 15. Here the CDR3 DNA reads TGTGCCAGCAGCTTAGGGGGATTACTAGCGGGAGGCCCCCGTGAGTACTTC. It specifies CASSLGGLLAGGPREYF.

V is TRBV28 and J is TRBJ1-5; D might be TRBD1 (6 bases). The CDR3 runs to 17 residues. Per germline, CDR1 MDHEN and CDR2 SYDVKM. The ends were cut back, 2 bases at V and 2 bases at J, with 16 bases in the middle. In nucleotides, the CDR3 is TGTGCCAGCAGTTTAATGATAGGGGGGGCTGGCAATCAGCCCCAGCATTTT. This encodes CASSLMIGGAGNQPQHF.

The V and J genes are TRBV4-3 and TRBJ2-2; D is possibly TRBD2 (6 bases). V lost 5 bases and J 5 bases, leaving 12 bases between the germline ends. Germline V gene lookup returns CDR1 LGHNA and CDR2 YSLEER. The CDR3 is 14 amino acids. CDR3 nucleotides: TGCGCCAGCAGCTCCCTGGGGGGTACCGGGGAGCTGTTTTTT. Translating it yields CASSSLGGTGELFF.

V usage is TRBV9 and J usage is TRBJ1-3; no clear D gene. The V end was cut by 4 bases, the J end by 4 bases, with 9 bases between. CDR1 and CDR2 (germline): SGDLS, YYNGEE. The CDR3 extends over 13 amino acids. The CDR3 DNA sequence: TGTGCCAGCAGCCTCGACATAGGAAACACCATATATTTT. It encodes CASSLDIGNTIYF.

V is TRBV5-6 and J is TRBJ1-2; 9 nucleotides match TRBD1. The V and J ends lost 6 bases and 4 bases, in that order; junction bases with no gene match: 7. CDR1 is SGHDT and CDR2 is YYEEEE in the germline V gene. The CDR3 contains 14 residues. CDR3 residues: CASIRQGVVYGYTF. CDR3 coding DNA: TGTGCCAGCATCCGACAGGGGGTTGTCTATGGCTACACCTTC.

The chain uses TRBV11-2 and TRBJ2-7; 11 bases fit TRBD2. In germline, CDR1 is SGHAT, CDR2 FQNNGV. This CDR3 is 15 amino acids long. V was pared by 1 base and J by 2 bases, with 1 base of the junction left unmatched. The CDR3 reads CASSLGGLAAYEQYF. The CDR3 DNA is TGTGCCAGCAGCTTAGGGGGACTAGCGGCCTACGAGCAGTACTTC.

This chain uses TRBV19 with TRBJ2-7; D ambiguous. CDR1 LNHDA and CDR2 SQIVND come from the germline V gene (reference sequence). Trimming shortened V by 7 bases and J by 2 bases, and 15 bases separated the two germline ends. CDR3 length: 14 residues. CDR3 protein: CASKILGWAYEQYF. For the CDR3, the DNA is TGTGCCAGTAAGATTTTGGGGTGGGCCTACGAGCAGTACTTC. Combining the CDR3 with reference TRBV19 and TRBJ2-7 gives the whole variable domain DGGITQSPKYLFRKEGQNVTLSCEQNLNHDAMYWYRQDPGQGLRLIYYSQIVNDFQKGDIAEGYSVSREKKESFPLTVTSAQKNPTAFYLCASKILGWAYEQYFGPGTRLTVT.

The chain links TRBV19 to TRBJ2-3; 11 bases agree with TRBD1. CDR3 length: 15 residues. In germline, CDR1 is LNHDA, CDR2 SQIVND (reference sequence). J gave up 6 bases and V 4 bases, and 6 bases lay outside the gene matches. The CDR3 region has the DNA TGTGCCAGTAGTACCTGGACAGGGGGCGCCGATACGCAGTATTTT. Protein product: CASSTWTGGADTQYF.

This chain uses TRBV15 with TRBJ1-1; D call uncertain. Deletions cut 1 base from V and 0 bases from J, with 12 bases between. The CDR3 length is 16 residues. Germline CDR1 reads LNHNV; CDR2 reads YYDKDF (reference sequence). CDR3 residues: CATSRVHFIMNTEAFF. In DNA, the CDR3 is TGTGCCACCAGCAGAGTCCACTTCATCATGAACACTGAAGCTTTCTTT.

J is TRBJ2-1 and V is TRBV30; D gene ambiguous. The CDR3 length is 11 residues. Trimming took 4 bases from V and 10 from J, leaving 11 bases between them. The germline gives CDR1 GTSNPN, CDR2 SVGIG (reference sequence). CDR3: CAWTPRKEQFF. DNA for the CDR3: TGTGCCTGGACCCCCAGGAAGGAGCAGTTCTTC.

This chain joins TRBV9 and TRBJ2-3, with 9 bases lining up with TRBD2. Germline loops: CDR1 SGDLS, CDR2 YYNGEE. J gave up 4 bases and V 5 bases, and 5 bases lay outside the gene matches. This CDR3 region has 14 residues. The CDR3 region is CASSPGLASDTQYF. CDR3 nucleotides: TGTGCCAGCAGTCCGGGACTAGCATCAGATACGCAGTATTTT.

The CDR3 reads CASSLDGTSGWYQETQYF. The CDR3 DNA is TGTGCCAGCAGTCTCGATGGGACTAGCGGTTGGTACCAAGAGACCCAGTACTTC. V usage is TRBV28 and J usage is TRBJ2-5, with 11 nucleotides matching TRBD2. Germline V gives CDR1 MDHEN, CDR2 SYDVKM. This CDR3 is 18 amino acids long. J was trimmed by 0 bases and V by 5 bases; bases with no gene match: 11.

The chain couples TRBV6-5 to TRBJ2-7; tentatively, D is TRBD1 or TRBD2 (6 bases each). Germline lookup yields CDR1 MNHEY and CDR2 SVGAGI. CDR3 length equals 14 residues. Between the trimmed V and J ends, which lost 7 bases and 6 bases, there was a span of 19 bases. The CDR3 sequence is CASNEGGSLSEQYF. Here the CDR3 DNA reads TGTGCCAGCAACGAGGGGGGCAGCTTAAGCGAGCAGTACTTC.

The count of this clone is one. This rearrangement joins TRBV10-3 to TRBJ2-3; a possible D gene is TRBD1 (6 bases). The CDR3 totals 15 residues. V shed 3 bases and J shed 3 bases, with 13 bases lying between them. The germline CDR1 and CDR2 sequences are ENHRY and SYGVKD. CDR3 DNA sequence: TGTGCCATCAGTGAACAACAGGGATTGACAGATACGCAGTATTTT. This translates into CAISEQQGLTDTQYF.